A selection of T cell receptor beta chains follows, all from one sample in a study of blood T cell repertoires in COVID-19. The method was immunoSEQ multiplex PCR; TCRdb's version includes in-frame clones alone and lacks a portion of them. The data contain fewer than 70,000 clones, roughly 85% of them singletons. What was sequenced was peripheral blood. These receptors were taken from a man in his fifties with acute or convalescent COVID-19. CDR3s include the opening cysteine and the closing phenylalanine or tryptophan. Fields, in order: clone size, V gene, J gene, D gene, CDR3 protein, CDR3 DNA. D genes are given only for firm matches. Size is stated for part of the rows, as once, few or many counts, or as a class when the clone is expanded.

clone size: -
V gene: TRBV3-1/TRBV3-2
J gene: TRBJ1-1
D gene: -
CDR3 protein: CASSSGWTNTEAFF
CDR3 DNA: TGTGCCAGCAGCTCGGGGTGGACGAACACTGAAGCTTTCTTT

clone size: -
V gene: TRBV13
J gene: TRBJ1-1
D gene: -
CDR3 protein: CASSQFRDKPMNTEAFF
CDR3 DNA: TGTGCCAGCAGCCAATTCCGGGACAAGCCAATGAACACTGAAGCTTTCTTT

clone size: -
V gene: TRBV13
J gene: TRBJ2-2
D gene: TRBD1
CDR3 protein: CASSVTGANTGELFF
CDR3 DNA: TGTGCCAGCAGCGTGACAGGGGCGAACACCGGGGAGCTGTTTTTT

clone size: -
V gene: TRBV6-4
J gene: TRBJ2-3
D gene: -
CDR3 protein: CASSRDIGGTDTQYF
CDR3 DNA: TGTGCCAGCAGTAGGGACATCGGGGGGACAGATACGCAGTATTTT

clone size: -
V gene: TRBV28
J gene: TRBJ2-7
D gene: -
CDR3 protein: CASSLGSGDPYEQYF
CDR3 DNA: TGTGCCAGCAGTTTAGGCTCGGGGGACCCCTACGAGCAGTACTTC

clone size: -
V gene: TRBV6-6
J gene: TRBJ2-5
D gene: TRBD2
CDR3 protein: CASSYLASGGETQYF
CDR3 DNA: TGTGCCAGCAGTTACTTAGCTAGCGGGGGGGAGACCCAGTACTTC

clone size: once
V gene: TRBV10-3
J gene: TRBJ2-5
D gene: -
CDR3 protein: CAISESRKGGLETQYF
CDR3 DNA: TGTGCCATCAGTGAATCTCGAAAGGGGGGGCTGGAGACCCAGTACTTC

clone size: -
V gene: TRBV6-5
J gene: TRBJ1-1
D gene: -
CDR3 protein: CASRVGTLNTEAFF
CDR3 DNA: TGTGCCAGCAGGGTCGGGACTTTGAACACTGAAGCTTTCTTT

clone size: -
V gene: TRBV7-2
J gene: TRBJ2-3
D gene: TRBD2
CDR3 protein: CASSPTSGGAGDTQYF
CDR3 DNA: TGTGCCAGCAGTCCCACTAGCGGGGGGGCCGGAGATACGCAGTATTTT

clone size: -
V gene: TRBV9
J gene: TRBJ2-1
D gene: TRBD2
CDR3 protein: CASSVAGSGGDEQFF
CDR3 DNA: TGTGCCAGCAGCGTAGCAGGTAGCGGGGGGGATGAGCAGTTCTTC

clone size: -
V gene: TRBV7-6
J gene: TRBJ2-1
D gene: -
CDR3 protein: CASSLEVEYNEQFF
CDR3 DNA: TGTGCCAGCAGCTTAGAGGTGGAGTACAATGAGCAGTTCTTC

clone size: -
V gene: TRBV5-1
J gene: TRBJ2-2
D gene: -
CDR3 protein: CASSLDGYTGELFF
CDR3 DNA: TGCGCCAGCAGCTTGGACGGGTACACCGGGGAGCTGTTTTTT

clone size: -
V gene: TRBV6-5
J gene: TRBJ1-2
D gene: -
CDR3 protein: CASSRSPNYGYTF
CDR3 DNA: TGTGCCAGCAGCCGAAGCCCGAACTATGGCTACACCTTC

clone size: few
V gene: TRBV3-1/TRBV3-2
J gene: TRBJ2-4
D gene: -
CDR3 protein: CASIHHGIQYF
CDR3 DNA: TGTGCCAGCATCCATCACGGCATTCAGTACTTC

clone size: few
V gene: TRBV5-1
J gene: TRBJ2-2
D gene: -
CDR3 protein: CASSFHWEAGELFF
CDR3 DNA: TGCGCCAGCAGCTTCCATTGGGAGGCCGGGGAGCTGTTTTTT